This T cell receptor beta chain was observed in a study of post-analysis software for immune sequencing data. General study findings and limits: The five TRBV segments detected at higher frequency in patients than in controls included TRBV5-6, TRBV5-1 and TRBV20-1.

Comments on this clonotype: Its target is not known.

Prepared libraries of TCR beta cDNA carried unique molecular identifiers. Using its own MiXCR run on the PCR reads, TCRdb lists one record per CDR3 protein. The data show hundreds of thousands of distinct CDR3 sequences, around 40% seen once. V lost 0 bases, J lost 5 bases, and 1 base stayed unmatched. The CDR3 covers 16 residues. Germline CDR1 LNHNV, CDR2 YYDKDF (reference sequence). The TCR originated in a girl aged 5 to 17 with multiple sclerosis. J is TRBJ2-1 and V is TRBV15; 13 nucleotides align to TRBD2. Source material: blood. The CDR3 loop reads CATSRELAGGDNEQFF. CDR3 sequence (DNA): TGTGCCACCAGCAGAGAACTAGCGGGGGGGGACAATGAGCAGTTCTTC.